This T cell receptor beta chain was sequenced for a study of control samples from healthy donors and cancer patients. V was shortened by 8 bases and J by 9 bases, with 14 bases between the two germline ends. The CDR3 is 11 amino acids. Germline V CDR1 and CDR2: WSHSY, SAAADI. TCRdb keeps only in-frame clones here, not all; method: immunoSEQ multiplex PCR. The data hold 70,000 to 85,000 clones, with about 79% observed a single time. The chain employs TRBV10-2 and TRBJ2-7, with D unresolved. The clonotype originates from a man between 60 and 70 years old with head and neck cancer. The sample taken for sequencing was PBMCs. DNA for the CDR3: TGCGCCAGCGGCCAAATAGTTGTGCAGTACTTC. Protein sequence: CASGQIVVQYF.